This T cell receptor (beta chain) was captured by sequencing in a study of identical twins. MiXCR, run by TCRdb on the 5' RACE reads, gives a single entry per CDR3 protein. The sample yields 350,000 to 450,000 distinct CDR3 sequences, around 18% seen once. This clonotype came up many times. This CDR3 region has 13 residues. Germline V gene data show CDR1 as DFQATT and CDR2 as SNEGSKA (reference sequence). Trimming cost V 1 base and J 6 bases, with 9 bases left between them. The chain couples TRBV20-1 to TRBJ1-4; D not certain. The sequencing sample was made of naive T cells sorted from blood. The receptor's source is a man in his forties or fifties in good health. The CDR3: CSARAYRDEKLFF. The CDR3 bases are TGCAGTGCTAGAGCGTACAGAGATGAAAAACTGTTTTTT.